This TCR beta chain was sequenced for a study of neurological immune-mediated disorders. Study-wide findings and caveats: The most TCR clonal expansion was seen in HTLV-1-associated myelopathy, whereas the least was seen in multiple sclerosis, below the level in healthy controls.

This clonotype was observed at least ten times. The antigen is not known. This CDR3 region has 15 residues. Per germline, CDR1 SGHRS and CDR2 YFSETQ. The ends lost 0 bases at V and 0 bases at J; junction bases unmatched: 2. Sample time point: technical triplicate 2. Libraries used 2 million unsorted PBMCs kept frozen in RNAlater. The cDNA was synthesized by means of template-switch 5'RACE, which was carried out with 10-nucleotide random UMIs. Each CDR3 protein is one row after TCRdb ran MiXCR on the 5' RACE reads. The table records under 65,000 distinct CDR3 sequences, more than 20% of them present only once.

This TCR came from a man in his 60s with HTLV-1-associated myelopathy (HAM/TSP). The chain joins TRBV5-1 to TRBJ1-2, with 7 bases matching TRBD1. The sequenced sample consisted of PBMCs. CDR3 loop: CASSLDRGSNYGYTF. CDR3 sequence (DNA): TGCGCCAGCAGCTTGGACAGGGGATCTAACTATGGCTACACCTTC.